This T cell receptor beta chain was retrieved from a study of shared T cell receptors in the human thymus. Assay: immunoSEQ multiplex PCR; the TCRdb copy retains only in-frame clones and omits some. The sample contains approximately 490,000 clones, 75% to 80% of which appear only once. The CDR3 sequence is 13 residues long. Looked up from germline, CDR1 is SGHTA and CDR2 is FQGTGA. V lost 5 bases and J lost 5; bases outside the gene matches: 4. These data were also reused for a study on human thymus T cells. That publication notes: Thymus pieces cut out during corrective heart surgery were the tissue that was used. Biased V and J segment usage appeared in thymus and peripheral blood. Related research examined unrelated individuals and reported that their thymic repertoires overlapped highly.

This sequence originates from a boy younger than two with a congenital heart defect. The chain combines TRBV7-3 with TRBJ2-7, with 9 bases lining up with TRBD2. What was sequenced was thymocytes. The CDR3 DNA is TGTGCCAGCAGCCAGGGACTAGCTCACGAGCAGTACTTC. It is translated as CASSQGLAHEQYF.